This entry features one T cell receptor (beta chain) sequence. The authors' processing: Amplification of reference gene primers provided the estimated nucleated cell counts. Assay used: immunoSEQ multiplex PCR; TCRdb lists only in-frame clones, some missing. For V, J and clone size, that table is used; D and trimming come from the DNA. The data contain around 60,000 clones, roughly three quarters of them singletons. This sample is drawn from a study of blood T cell repertoires in COVID-19. Overall study: COVID-19 samples collected from the United States, Italy and Spain covered acute and convalescent phases. Sources were T cells, B-cell-depleted T cells, or PBMCs; the material itself was cDNA or gDNA.

Germline V gene data show CDR1 as MNHEY and CDR2 as SMNVEV (reference sequence). The trim removed 10 bases at V and 7 bases at J, leaving 9 bases unmatched. This CDR3 has 13 residues. The sample was peripheral blood. This sequence originates from a human donor in a cohort sampled during active COVID-19. The chain couples TRBV27 to TRBJ2-3; 9 bases are shared with TRBD1. CDR3 residues: CATGTGNAYTQYF. DNA of the CDR3: TGTGCCACCGGGACAGGGAACGCCTATACGCAGTATTTT.